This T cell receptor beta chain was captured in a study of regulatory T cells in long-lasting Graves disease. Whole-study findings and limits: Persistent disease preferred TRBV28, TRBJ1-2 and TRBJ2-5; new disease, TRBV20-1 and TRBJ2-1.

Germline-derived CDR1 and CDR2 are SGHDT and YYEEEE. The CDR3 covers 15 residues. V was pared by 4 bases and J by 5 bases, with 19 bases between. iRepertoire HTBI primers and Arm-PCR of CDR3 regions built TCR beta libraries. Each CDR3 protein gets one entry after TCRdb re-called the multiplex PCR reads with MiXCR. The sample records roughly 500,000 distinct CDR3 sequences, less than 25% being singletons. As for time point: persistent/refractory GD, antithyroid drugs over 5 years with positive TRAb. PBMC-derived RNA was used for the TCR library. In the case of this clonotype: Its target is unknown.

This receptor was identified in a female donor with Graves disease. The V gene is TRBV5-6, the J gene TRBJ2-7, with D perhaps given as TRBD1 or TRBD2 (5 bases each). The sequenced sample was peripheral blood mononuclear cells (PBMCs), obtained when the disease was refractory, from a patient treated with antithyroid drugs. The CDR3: CASSPGTPTTHEQYF. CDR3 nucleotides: TGTGCCAGCAGCCCTGGGACCCCGACGACCCACGAGCAGTACTTC.